Listed below are T cell receptor beta chains from one sample, sequenced in a study of blood T cell repertoires in COVID-19. Assay used: immunoSEQ multiplex PCR; TCRdb lists only in-frame clones, some missing. This table holds approximately 25,000 clones, around 74% found once. Sequenced material: peripheral blood. These receptor sequences come from a man in his forties or fifties with COVID-19, enrolled during active disease. Each CDR3 is given without its conserved first and last residue. D genes are given only for firm matches. Size values are once, few and many counts, or a class for expanded clones, and some rows have none.

.	TRBV11-2	.	15	TRBJ2-1	ASSPRQADSLIDEQF
few	TRBV4-2	TRBD2	14	TRBJ2-5	ASSLGTSGSKETQY
.	TRBV14	TRBD1	14	TRBJ2-7	ASSQPPGQGGYEQY
.	TRBV9	.	14	TRBJ2-3	ASSPRPNLNTDTQY
.	TRBV19	TRBD1	13	TRBJ1-2	ASSAGVDRAYGYT
.	TRBV6-6	TRBD2	12	TRBJ2-5	ASSSTSGGETQY
.	TRBV29-1	.	9	TRBJ2-7	SVDNSYEQY
few	TRBV2	.	13	TRBJ1-1	ASSTILTVNTEAF
once	TRBV18	.	11	TRBJ2-5	ASSPDSEETQY
.	TRBV28	.	12	TRBJ1-1	ASRGGSGFPEAF